One sample yielded the 23 T cell receptor beta chains listed below, sequenced in a study of tumor-infiltrating lymphocytes in primary liver carcinoma. It was from about 19-30 mg of unsorted bulk tissue that RNA and DNA were co-extracted. A primer in the constant region served to generate TCR beta cDNA from roughly 550 ng of total RNA. Slightly modified ARM-PCR served as the procedure for the TCR beta libraries. These libraries came from three rounds of nested multiplex PCR. Primers for the first two PCR rounds were TRBV1-TRBV30 forward primers and a C-beta reverse primer (about 9 cycles per round). Via MiXCR, TCRdb re-called the multiplex PCR reads, giving one row per CDR3 protein. This sample yields fewer than 150,000 distinct CDR3 sequences, of which around two thirds are seen a single time; 9.3% belongs to the top ten. The material sequenced was liver tumor tissue from sampling region 1. Subset denoted: tumor region T1, superior pole. Receptors originate from a woman aged 60-70 years with primary liver carcinoma and hepatitis B virus infection.

A note on this clonotype: One base away lies a much larger clone, so this may be a sequencing read error. The chain combines TRBV6-1 with TRBJ2-5; D unresolved. The V end was cut by 4 bases, the J end by 1 base, with 7 bases between. The germline CDR1 and CDR2 sequences are MNHNS and SASEGT. The CDR3 spans 13 residues. The CDR3 DNA is TGTGCCAGCAGTGCGTCAAGCCAAGAGACCCAGTACTTC. Its protein product is CASSASSQETQYF.

Remarks on this clonotype: A junction end diverges from the germline sequence, so it may reflect a read error. The chain joins TRBV11-3 to TRBJ2-2; a possible D gene is TRBD1 (6 bases). Germline values: CDR1 SGHNT, CDR2 YENEEA. The CDR3 is made up of 14 amino acids. The chain's CDR3 is CASSRGEATVELFF. In DNA form, the CDR3 reads TGTGCCAGTAGCAGGGGAGAGGCGACCGTGGAGCTGTTTTTT.

Comments on this clonotype: A much larger clone sits a single nucleotide away, making a read error possible. J is TRBJ2-3 and V is TRBV6-6, with TRBD2 as a possible D gene (5 bases). In germline, CDR1 is MNHNY, CDR2 SVGAGI (reference sequence). V lost 4 bases and J lost 2, with 10 bases in between. This CDR3 contains 14 residues. The chain's CDR3 is CASSLQEATDTQYF. The CDR3 nucleotides are TGTGCCAGCAGTTTGCAGGAGGCCACAGATACGCAGTATTTT.

V usage is TRBV7-8 and J usage is TRBJ1-1; D remains ambiguous. V was pared by 6 bases and J by 10 bases, with 18 bases between. Germline values: CDR1 SGHVS, CDR2 FQNEAQ. The CDR3 has 13 residues. The CDR3 sequence is CASRSTGAWGAFF. DNA for the CDR3: TGTGCCAGCAGGTCGACCGGCGCCTGGGGAGCTTTCTTT.

The table lists this clonotype with a few counts. One base away lies a much larger clone, so this may be a sequencing read error. This chain uses TRBV12-3 or TRBV12-4 with TRBJ2-3, with D possibly matching TRBD2 (6 bases). The V gene lost 6 bases and the J gene lost 4 bases, with 14 bases spanning the gap. This CDR3 comprises 14 residues. CDR3 residues: CASSRGSGADTQYF. The CDR3 DNA sequence: TGTGCCAGCAGCCGGGGTAGCGGCGCAGATACGCAGTATTTT.

To note about this clonotype: The germline gene is not matched at one end of the junction; a read error may be the cause. The chain carries TRBV12-3 or TRBV12-4 and TRBJ1-1; 9 bases fit TRBD1. This CDR3 comprises 13 residues. The DNA of the CDR3 is TGTGCCAGCGGAAGGACAGGGGACACTGAAACTTTCTTT. This codes for CASGRTGDTETFF.

As concerns this clonotype: The junction does not match germline at one end; this may be a read error. The chain uses TRBV28 and TRBJ1-5, with 10 nucleotides matching TRBD1. CDR1 is MDHEN and CDR2 is SYDVKM in the germline V gene. This CDR3 has 15 amino acids. In nucleotides, the CDR3 is TGTGCCTGCAGTTCCCCCGGGACAGGGGCCCTGCCCCAGCATTTT. As protein: CACSSPGTGALPQHF.

This clonotype occurred a few times. The V gene is TRBV7-9, the J gene TRBJ2-5; weak D call: TRBD1 (6 bases). Germline values: CDR1 SEHNR, CDR2 FQNEAQ (reference sequence). V shed 4 bases and J shed 3 bases, with 9 bases lying between them. This CDR3 is built from 13 residues. The CDR3 bases are TGTGCCAGCAGCTACGACAGGAAAGAGACCCAGTACTTC. Translated: CASSYDRKETQYF.

This clonotype was seen ten or more times. This rearrangement joins TRBV29-1 to TRBJ2-1; D is ambiguous. The CDR3 is made up of 12 amino acids. Germline assignment: CDR1 SQVTM and CDR2 ANQGSEA. V was trimmed by 7 bases and J by 7 bases, leaving 14 bases between them. The CDR3 DNA reads TGCAGCGGGAGTTCGGGCTTGAATGAGCAGTTCTTC. Translation gives CSGSSGLNEQFF.

This clonotype was observed many times. The rearrangement joins TRBV29-1 to TRBJ2-7; 7 nucleotides align to TRBD1. Germline CDR1 reads SQVTM; CDR2 reads ANQGSEA. The CDR3 runs 10 residues. Trimming took 7 bases from V and 7 from J; bases not matched to a gene: 4. The chain's CDR3 is CSATGVEQYF. In nucleotides, the CDR3 is TGCAGCGCCACAGGGGTAGAGCAGTACTTC.

V and J are TRBV28 and TRBJ1-1, with D hard to call. Trimming cost V 7 bases and J 1 base, with 16 bases left between them. CDR1 MDHEN and CDR2 SYDVKM come from the germline V gene. The CDR3 is made up of 15 amino acids. CDR3 nucleotides: TGTGCCAGCACCCCCCACCTGGGAGGGAACACTGAAGCTTTCTTT. Translated, it gives CASTPHLGGNTEAFF.

This clonotype is a singleton in its sample. An end of the junction differs from the germline gene, which may be a read error. V is TRBV10-3 and J is TRBJ2-5; D remains ambiguous. The CDR3 runs to 16 residues. Germline CDR1 and CDR2: ENHRY and SYGVKD. The CDR3 DNA sequence: TGTGCCATCAGTGACCAAGGTTACGGAAGCCAAAAGACACAGTACTTC. This codes for CAISDQGYGSQKTQYF.

This clonotype was counted a few times. The chain employs TRBV7-3 and TRBJ2-1, with TRBD2 identical over 10 bases. The CDR3 sequence is 18 residues long. Germline assignment: CDR1 SGHTA and CDR2 FQGTGA. V lost 9 bases to trimming and J lost 2 bases; unmatched junction nucleotides: 16. DNA of the CDR3: TGTGCCAGTAGCACGAAAGGGCCCGGACTAGCGGCCTACAATGAGCAGTTCTTC. This codes for CASSTKGPGLAAYNEQFF.

About this clonotype itself: Without the conserved terminal phenylalanine or tryptophan, this CDR3 likely stems from a read error. The CDR3 DNA follows: TGTACCAGCAGTTCGAGAGCAGTCCTCGTTTCTCATGGCTACACCCTC. Translation gives CTSSSRAVLVSHGYTL. V and J are TRBV12-3 or TRBV12-4 and TRBJ1-2; no reliable D call. The CDR3 length is 16 residues.

This clonotype turned up a few times. This may stem from a read error, because a much larger clone lies one nucleotide away. The chain is built from TRBV29-1 and TRBJ2-1; D tentatively fits TRBD1 or TRBD2 (5 bases each). The CDR3 has 13 amino acids. Germline CDR1 SQVTM, CDR2 ANQGSEA. V lost 7 bases and J 6 bases, leaving 16 bases between the germline ends. In nucleotides, the CDR3 is TGCAGCGCTCTCGGGGACCACCGCAATGAGCAGTTCTTC. The encoded protein is CSALGDHRNEQFF.

This clonotype appeared a single time. This may arise from a read error, as a much more abundant clone is one base away. The genes are TRBV28 and TRBJ2-3; 7 positions match TRBD1. The ends lost 2 bases at V and 2 bases at J; junction bases unmatched: 13. The CDR3 runs 18 residues. CDR1 is MDHEN, CDR2 SYDVKM, per germline. CDR3 sequence reads: CASSLTLQGRGFTDTQYF. CDR3 DNA: TGTGCCAGCAGTTTAACGCTCCAGGGCAGGGGGTTCACAGATACGCAGTATTTT.

This clonotype was recorded many times. The chain is built from TRBV11-3 and TRBJ2-6, with 7 positions matching TRBD2. This CDR3 spans 18 amino acids. The germline V gene has CDR1 SGHNT and CDR2 YENEEA. The trim removed 1 base at V and 3 bases at J, leaving 9 bases unmatched. Here the CDR3 reads CASSLVRAGYSGANVLTF. For the CDR3, the DNA is TGTGCCAGCAGCTTAGTTCGAGCGGGATATAGTGGGGCCAACGTCCTGACTTTC.

In the case of this clonotype: A clone one base away is much larger, so this may be a read error. The chain uses TRBV29-1 and TRBJ2-3; D assignment may be TRBD1 or TRBD2 (5 bases each). Germline-derived CDR1 and CDR2 are SQVTM and ANQGSEA. The CDR3 length is 15 residues. The V end lost 1 base, the J end lost 4 bases, and 15 bases lay between the germline ends. The CDR3 reads CSVEGSTRGPDTQYF. DNA of the CDR3: TGCAGCGTTGAAGGGTCTACTCGGGGCCCAGATACGCAGTATTTT.

This chain links TRBV28 with TRBJ2-5; unclear D gene. CDR3 length: 13 amino acids. Germline V gene data show CDR1 as MDHEN and CDR2 as SYDVKM. V lost 3 bases, J lost 2 bases, and 7 bases lay in between. The DNA of the CDR3 is TGTGCCAGCAGTTTGTCCGTGCAAGAGACCCAGTACTTC. Translating it yields CASSLSVQETQYF. The full variable domain, rest sourced from reference TRBV28 and TRBJ2-5, is DVKVTQSSRYLVKRTGEKVFLECVQDMDHENMFWYRQDPGLGLRLIYFSYDVKMKEKGDIPEGYSVSREKKERFSLILESASTNQTSMYLCASSLSVQETQYFGPGTRLLVL.

There are a few counts of this clonotype. This rearrangement joins TRBV9 to TRBJ2-2; 7 nucleotides agree with TRBD2. The CDR3 has 18 amino acids. V lost 0 bases to trimming and J lost 3 bases; unmatched junction nucleotides: 11. Germline values: CDR1 SGDLS, CDR2 YYNGEE. The CDR3 sequence is CASSVGNTYGGYTGELFF. The CDR3 coding sequence is TGTGCCAGCAGCGTAGGGAACACCTACGGGGGGTACACCGGGGAGCTGTTTTTT.

About this clonotype itself: A much larger clonotype is one base distant, so this may be a read error. The genes are TRBV28 and TRBJ2-5; D is perhaps TRBD1 (6 bases). This CDR3 comprises 14 residues. The germline V gene encodes CDR1 MDHEN and CDR2 SYDVKM. V was clipped by 6 bases and J by 2 bases, with 13 bases between them. For the CDR3, the DNA is TGTGCCAGCAGCGATTACAGGGAACAAGAGACCCAGTACTTC. Translating gives CASSDYREQETQYF.

A note on this clonotype: Compared with germline, one end of the junction differs, possibly owing to a read error. The V call is TRBV11-2, the J call TRBJ1-1; 10 positions agree with TRBD1. Germline loops: CDR1 SGHAT, CDR2 FQNNGV. The CDR3 is made up of 20 amino acids. The CDR3 bases are TGTGCCATCAGCTTAGATCACTTGACAGGGGGCGCAAATTTGGACACTGAAGCTTTCTTT. Protein sequence: CAISLDHLTGGANLDTEAFF.

Remarks on this clonotype: A read error may account for a junction end that differs from germline. This rearrangement joins TRBV11-1 to TRBJ2-3, with 7 bases that match TRBD2. Germline V gene lookup returns CDR1 SGHAT and CDR2 FQDESV (reference sequence). CDR3 length: 14 residues. CDR3: CANSLRQRAGDSRF. The CDR3 nucleotides are TGTGCCAACAGCTTAAGGCAACGCGCGGGAGACTCTCGCTTT. Variable domain in full (rest from reference TRBV11-1 and TRBJ2-3): EAEVAQSPRYKITEKSQAVAFWCDPISGHATLYWYRQILGQGPELLVQFQDESVVDDSQLPKDRFSAERLKGVDSTLKIQPAELGDSAMYLCANSLRQRAGDSRFGPGTRLTVL.